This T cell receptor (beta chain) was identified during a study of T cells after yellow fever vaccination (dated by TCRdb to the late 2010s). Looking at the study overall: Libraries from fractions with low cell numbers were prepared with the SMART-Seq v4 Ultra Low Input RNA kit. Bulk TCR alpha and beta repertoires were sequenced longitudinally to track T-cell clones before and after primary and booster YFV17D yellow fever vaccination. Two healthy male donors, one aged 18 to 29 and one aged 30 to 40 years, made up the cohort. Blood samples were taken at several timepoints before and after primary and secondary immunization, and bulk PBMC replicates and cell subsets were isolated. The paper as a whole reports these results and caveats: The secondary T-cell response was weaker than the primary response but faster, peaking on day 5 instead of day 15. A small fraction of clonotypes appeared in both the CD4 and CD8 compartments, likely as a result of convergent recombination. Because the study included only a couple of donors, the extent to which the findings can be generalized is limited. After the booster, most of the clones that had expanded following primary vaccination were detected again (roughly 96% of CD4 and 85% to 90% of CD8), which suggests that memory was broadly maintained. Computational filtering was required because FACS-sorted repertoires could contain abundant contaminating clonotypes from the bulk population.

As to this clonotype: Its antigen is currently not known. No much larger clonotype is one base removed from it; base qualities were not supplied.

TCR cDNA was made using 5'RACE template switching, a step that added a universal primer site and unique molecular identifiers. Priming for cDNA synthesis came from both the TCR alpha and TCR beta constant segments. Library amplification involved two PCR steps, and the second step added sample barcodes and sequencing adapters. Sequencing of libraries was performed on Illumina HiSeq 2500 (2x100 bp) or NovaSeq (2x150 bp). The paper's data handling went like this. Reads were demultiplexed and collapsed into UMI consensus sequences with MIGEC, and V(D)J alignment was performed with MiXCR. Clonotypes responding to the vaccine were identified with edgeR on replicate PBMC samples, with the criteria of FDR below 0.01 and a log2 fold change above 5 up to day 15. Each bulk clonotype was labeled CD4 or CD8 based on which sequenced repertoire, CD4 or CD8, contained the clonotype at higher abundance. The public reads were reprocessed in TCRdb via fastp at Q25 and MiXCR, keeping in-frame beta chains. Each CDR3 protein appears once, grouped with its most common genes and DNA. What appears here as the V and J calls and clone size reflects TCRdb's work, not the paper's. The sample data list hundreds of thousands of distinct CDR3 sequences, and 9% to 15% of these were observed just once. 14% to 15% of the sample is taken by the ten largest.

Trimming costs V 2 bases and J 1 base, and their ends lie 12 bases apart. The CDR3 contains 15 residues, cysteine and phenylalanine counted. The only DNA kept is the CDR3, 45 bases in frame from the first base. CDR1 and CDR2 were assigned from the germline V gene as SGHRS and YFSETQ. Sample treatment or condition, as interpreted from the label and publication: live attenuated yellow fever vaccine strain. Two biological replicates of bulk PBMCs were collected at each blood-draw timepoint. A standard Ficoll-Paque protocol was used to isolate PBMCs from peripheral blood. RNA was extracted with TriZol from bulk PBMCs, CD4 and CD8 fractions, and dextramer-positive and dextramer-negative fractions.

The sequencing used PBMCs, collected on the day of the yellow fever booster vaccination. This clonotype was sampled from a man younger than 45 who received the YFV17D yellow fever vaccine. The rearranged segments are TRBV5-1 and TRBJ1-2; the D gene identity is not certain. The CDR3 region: CASSLSPQDNYGYTF. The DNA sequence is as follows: TGCGCCAGCAGCTTATCCCCTCAGGATAACTATGGCTACACCTTC.